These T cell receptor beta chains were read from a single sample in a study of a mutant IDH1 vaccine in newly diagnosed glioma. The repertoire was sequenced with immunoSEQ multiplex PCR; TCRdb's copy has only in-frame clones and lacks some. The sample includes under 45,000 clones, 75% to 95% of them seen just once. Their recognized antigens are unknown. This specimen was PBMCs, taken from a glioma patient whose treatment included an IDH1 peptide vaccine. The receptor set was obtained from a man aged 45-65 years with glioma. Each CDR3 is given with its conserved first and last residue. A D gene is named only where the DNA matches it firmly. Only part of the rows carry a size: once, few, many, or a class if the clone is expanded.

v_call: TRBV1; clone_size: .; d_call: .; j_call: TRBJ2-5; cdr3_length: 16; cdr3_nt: TGCACCAGCAGCCAAGGAGGGCTAGCGGGGGGCCCCTCCCAGTACTTC; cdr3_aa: CTSSQGGLAGGPSQYF
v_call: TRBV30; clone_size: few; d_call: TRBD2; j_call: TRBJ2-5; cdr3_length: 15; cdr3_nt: TGTGCCTGGAGTCCCCCGGGACTAGCGGCAGAGACCCAGTACTTC; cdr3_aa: CAWSPPGLAAETQYF
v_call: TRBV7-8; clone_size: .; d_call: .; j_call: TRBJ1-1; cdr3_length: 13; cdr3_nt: TGTGCCAGCAGCTTAGCATTTCTTGGTGGAGCTTTCTTT; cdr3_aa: CASSLAFLGGAFF
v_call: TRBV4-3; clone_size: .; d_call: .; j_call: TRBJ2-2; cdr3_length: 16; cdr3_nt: TGCGCCAGCAGCCAAGGTCTGTTCGGGAACACCGGGGAGCTGTTTTTT; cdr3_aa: CASSQGLFGNTGELFF
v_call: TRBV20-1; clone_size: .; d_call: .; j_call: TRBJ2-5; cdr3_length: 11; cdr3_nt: TGCAGTGCTTACACCTCGGGGGCCCAGTACTTC; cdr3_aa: CSAYTSGAQYF
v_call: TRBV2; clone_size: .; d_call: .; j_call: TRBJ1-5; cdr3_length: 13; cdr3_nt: TGTGCCAGCAGTGAAGCGGAAGATGGTTTCCAGCATTTT; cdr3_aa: CASSEAEDGFQHF
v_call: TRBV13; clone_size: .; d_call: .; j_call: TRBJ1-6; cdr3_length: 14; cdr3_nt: TGTGCCAGCAGCGTGGGACTTTCGGATTCACCCCTCCACTTT; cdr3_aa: CASSVGLSDSPLHF
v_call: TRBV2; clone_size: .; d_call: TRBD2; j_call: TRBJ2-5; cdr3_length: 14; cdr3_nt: TGTGCCAGCAAACTAGCGGAGTTCCAAGAGACCCAGTACTTC; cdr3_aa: CASKLAEFQETQYF
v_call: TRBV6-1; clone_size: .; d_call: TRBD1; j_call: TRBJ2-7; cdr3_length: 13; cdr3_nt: TGTGCCAGCATGACAGGGGGGTACTACGAGCAGTACTTC; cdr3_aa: CASMTGGYYEQYF
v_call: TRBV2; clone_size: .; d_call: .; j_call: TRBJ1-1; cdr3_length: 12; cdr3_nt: TGTGCCAGCAGGGCCACCAACGCTGAAGCTTTCTTT; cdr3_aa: CASRATNAEAFF
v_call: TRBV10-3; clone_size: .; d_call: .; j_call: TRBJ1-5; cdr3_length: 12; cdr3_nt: TGTGCCATCAGTGGGGGGGAGCAGCCCCAGCATTTT; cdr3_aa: CAISGGEQPQHF
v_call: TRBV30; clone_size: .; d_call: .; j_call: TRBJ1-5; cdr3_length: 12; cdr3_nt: TGTGCCTGGAGTGATGTCGATCAGCCCCAGCATTTT; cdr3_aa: CAWSDVDQPQHF
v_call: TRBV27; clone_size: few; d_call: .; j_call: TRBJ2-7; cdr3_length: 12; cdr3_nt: TGTGCCAGCAGTTTTTCAGGGGACGAGCAGTACTTC; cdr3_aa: CASSFSGDEQYF